This T cell receptor (beta chain) comes out of a study of shared clonotypes between healthy human individuals. Study-level findings and limits: Relative to memory subsets, naive subsets generally showed larger estimated richness.

The CDR3 length is 11 residues. The V gene lost 3 bases and the J gene lost 5 bases, with 2 bases spanning the gap. CDR1 is SGHVS and CDR2 is FQNEAQ in the germline V gene. Researchers ran the assay at a deep level. Assay: immunoSEQ multiplex PCR; the TCRdb copy retains only in-frame clones and omits some. The sample has 2.3 million or so clones; approximately 93% are singletons. On this clone: Its antigen is as yet unknown. The identical CDR3 is also encoded by other nucleotide sequences in the sample.

Specimen: naive CD4+ T cells from PBMCs. Subset described: CD45RA+ positively selected. This chain uses TRBV7-8 with TRBJ2-1; D not certain. This clonotype originated in a man aged 18 to 29 in good health. Some clones in this sample may be carry-over from other donors' samples. The CDR3 bases are TGTGCCAGCAGCTTTCACAATGAGCAGTTCTTC. It is translated as CASSFHNEQFF.